The sequence of this T cell receptor beta chain was determined in a study of T cells in Graves' hyperthyroidism and ophthalmopathy. The study's findings and limits: In validation, the model predicted ophthalmopathy. These predictions came a median about 6 months before onset. Blood also showed most of the thyroid clonotypes that were expanded above 0.001.

Germline V gives CDR1 SEHNR, CDR2 FQNEAQ (reference sequence). CDR3 length: 14 residues. With respect to this clonotype: Antigen: not known. A much larger clone differs from this one at a single base, so this may be a read error.

RNA transcripts were the template for amplifying TCR beta CDR3 regions. A first-round RT-PCR of the TCR CDR3 used the HTBI primer set. TCRdb re-analysed the multiplex PCR reads in MiXCR, keeping a single row per CDR3 protein. Altogether about 410,000 distinct CDR3 sequences are present, about 14% being singletons, with the ten largest covering roughly 13%. The study excluded patients with uncontrolled infection, other autoimmune disease, pregnancy or lactation. The source material was blood. The V call is TRBV7-9, the J call TRBJ1-6; TRBD1 aligns across 8 bases. The clonotype comes from a man aged 18 to 29 with Graves' ophthalmopathy. The CDR3 DNA sequence: TGTGCCAGCAGATCCGGGACAGGAGGTTCACCCCTCCGCTTT. Protein sequence: CASRSGTGGSPLRF.